This TCR beta chain is from a study of human T cells and chemical hapten exposure. Study information: Small differences in pooled library volume mainly drove the variation in TCR yields per sample. Findings and limits, study-wide: Once DPC sensitization occurred, TCRs above 1 in 1000 frequency showed no change.

Individual cDNA molecules in this library carried unique molecular identifiers. Each CDR3 protein is one row after TCRdb ran MiXCR on the RACE reads. Of roughly 130,000 distinct CDR3 sequences in the sample, roughly 9% were seen once. This clonotype has only a few counts. Antigen: not known. The CDR3 sequence is 15 residues long. CDR1 and CDR2 (germline): SQVTM, ANQGSEA. The ends were cut back, 1 base at V and 1 base at J, with 12 bases in the middle. Time point denoted: healthy volunteer bleed at 2 weeks. Whole blood, unfractionated, served as the material for total RNA extraction. This rearrangement joins TRBV29-1 to TRBJ2-3; tentative D call: TRBD2 (5 bases). The sequence came from a male donor in good health. Some clones in this sample may be carry-over from other donors' samples. Sequenced material: whole blood. The CDR3 spells CSVEAPSRRTDTQYF. DNA for the CDR3: TGCAGCGTTGAAGCGCCTAGCCGACGCACAGATACGCAGTATTTT.